One and the same sample provided the 23 T cell receptor beta chains below, sequenced in a study of CD8+ T cells in alopecia areata. Treatment of the sample: oral pan-JAK inhibitor, 5-10 mg twice daily. cDNA reverse transcribed from extracted RNA served as the sequencing template. The assay was immunoSEQ multiplex PCR, and TCRdb's table has in-frame clones only and misses some. The sample includes 190,000 or so clones, about 60% of them seen just once. Sequences were derived from CD8+ T cells sorted from blood, sampled at week 24, from a patient treated with tofacitinib. The origin of the receptors is a human donor with alopecia areata.

The chain is built from TRBV12-5 and TRBJ2-7; no clear D gene. There are 11 residues in the CDR3. From germline, CDR1 is LGHNT and CDR2 FRNRAP. Trimming took off 6 bases at V and 6 bases at J, with 9 bases between the two ends. The CDR3 here is CASGPGGEQYF. The DNA of the CDR3 is TGTGCTAGTGGGCCAGGCGGCGAGCAGTACTTC.

The CDR3 reads CASSVEGQGADEQFF. CDR3 DNA sequence: TGTGCCAGCAGCGTAGAGGGACAGGGGGCCGATGAGCAGTTCTTC. The chain carries TRBV9 and TRBJ2-1; 12 bases fit TRBD1. The junction had 3 bases not matched to a gene; V was cut back by 0 bases and J by 8 bases. This CDR3 is built from 15 residues. Germline assignment: CDR1 SGDLS and CDR2 YYNGEE.

The chain joins TRBV5-1 to TRBJ1-1, with TRBD1 as a possible D gene (6 bases). Germline assignment: CDR1 SGHRS and CDR2 YFSETQ. This CDR3 comprises 14 residues. Deletions cut 4 bases from V and 4 bases from J, with 14 bases between. The DNA of the CDR3 is TGCGCCAGCAGCACTAGGGGGGGCGTCACTGAAGCTTTCTTT. Translated: CASSTRGGVTEAFF.

The J gene is TRBJ2-3, the V gene TRBV11-2; TRBD2 agrees at 12 bases. The V and J ends lost 1 base and 10 bases, in that order; junction bases with no gene match: 6. Germline CDR1 and CDR2: SGHAT and FQNNGV. The CDR3 covers 15 residues. The DNA for the CDR3 is TGTGCCAGCAGCTTAGGTCTAGCGGGGGGGACTTCGCAGTATTTT. Protein: CASSLGLAGGTSQYF. The complete variable domain, with remaining parts taken from reference TRBV11-2 and TRBJ2-3, reads EAGVAQSPRYKIIEKRQSVAFWCNPISGHATLYWYQQILGQGPKLLIQFQNNGVVDDSQLPKDRFSAERLKGVDSTLKIQPAKLEDSAVYLCASSLGLAGGTSQYFGPGTRLTVL.

This clone showed up many times. The chain links TRBV7-9 to TRBJ1-4; 9 nucleotides align to TRBD1. Germline V gives CDR1 SEHNR, CDR2 FQNEAQ (reference sequence). V was pared by 4 bases and J by 2 bases, with 5 bases of the junction left unmatched. The CDR3 extends over 16 amino acids. CDR3 nucleotides: TGTGCCAGCAGCTCTAACAGGGGGCCTACTAATGAAAAACTGTTTTTT. Translation gives CASSSNRGPTNEKLFF. Using reference TRBV7-9 and TRBJ1-4 for the parts outside the CDR3, the full variable domain is DTGVSQNPRHKITKRGQNVTFRCDPISEHNRLYWYRQTLGQGPEFLTYFQNEAQLEKSRLLSDRFSAERPKGSFSTLEIQRTEQGDSAMYLCASSSNRGPTNEKLFFGSGTQLSVL.

This rearrangement joins TRBV7-6 to TRBJ2-1; the D is unclear. Germline CDR1 reads SGHVS; CDR2 reads FNYEAQ. V dropped 1 base and J dropped 6 bases, with 1 base sitting between them. This CDR3 is built from 11 residues. The CDR3: CASSLVNEQFF. CDR3 DNA sequence: TGTGCCAGCAGCTTAGTCAATGAGCAGTTCTTC.

The rearrangement links TRBV29-1 to TRBJ1-2; 9 nucleotides agree with TRBD1. This CDR3 spans 14 amino acids. Per the germline V gene, CDR1 is SQVTM and CDR2 is ANQGSEA. V lost 6 bases and J lost 3; bases outside the gene matches: 8. DNA of the CDR3: TGCAGCGTCCGGGACAGGGACGTCGACTATGGCTACACCTTC. This gives the protein CSVRDRDVDYGYTF.

The V call is TRBV7-9, the J call TRBJ2-1; 7 nucleotides align to TRBD1. The CDR3 is 16 amino acids. Trimming removed 5 bases from V and 7 bases from J; junction bases left unmatched: 14. Germline loops: CDR1 SEHNR, CDR2 FQNEAQ (reference sequence). In nucleotides, the CDR3 is TGTGCCAGCAGCAAAACTAGAGGGAAGGGGGCAAATGAGCAGTTCTTC. Residues: CASSKTRGKGANEQFF.

The gene calls are TRBV4-1 and TRBJ1-6, with D perhaps matching TRBD1 (5 bases). Per the germline V gene, CDR1 is MGHRA and CDR2 is YSYEKL. The V end was cut by 4 bases, the J end by 8 bases, with 9 bases between. This CDR3 has 13 residues. Written as DNA, the CDR3 is TGCGCCAGCAGCCGAAGGGGTTATTCACCCCTCCACTTT. Amino acid sequence: CASSRRGYSPLHF.

The sample holds a few counts of this clone. The chain carries TRBV29-1 and TRBJ2-1, with 9 bases aligning to TRBD2. With 3 bases clipped from V and 7 bases from J, the junction kept 4 bases outside the gene matches. CDR1 and CDR2 from the germline V gene are SQVTM and ANQGSEA. This CDR3 is 13 amino acids long. CDR3 sequence: CSVEGTSGNEQFF. CDR3 coding DNA: TGCAGCGTTGAGGGAACTAGCGGGAATGAGCAGTTCTTC.

The gene calls are TRBV13 and TRBJ2-7, with 9 bases aligning to TRBD2. This CDR3 region has 14 residues. Germline V gene lookup returns CDR1 PRHDT and CDR2 FYEKMQ (reference sequence). Losses at the gene ends were 1 base for V and 6 bases for J; bases not matched to a gene: 4. The CDR3 DNA reads TGTGCCAGCAGCTTAGTGCGGGGGGGCCGCGAGCAGTACTTC. Translated, it gives CASSLVRGGREQYF.

V gene TRBV5-1 combines with J gene TRBJ1-1; D may be TRBD1 (5 bases). Germline lookup yields CDR1 SGHRS and CDR2 YFSETQ. This CDR3 is built from 14 residues. The V and J ends lost 1 base and 3 bases respectively, with 10 bases between them. CDR3 DNA: TGCGCCAGCAGCTTGAATTTAGGGGACACTGAAGCTTTCTTT. Translation gives CASSLNLGDTEAFF.

This clone has more than one count but fewer than ten. The V and J genes are TRBV4-1 and TRBJ2-7; 9 bases are a match to TRBD2. V was pared by 0 bases and J by 3 bases, with 6 bases of the junction left unmatched. The germline gives CDR1 MGHRA, CDR2 YSYEKL. This CDR3 has 16 amino acids. The CDR3 loop is CASSQEPQRGDYEQYF. DNA for the CDR3: TGCGCCAGCAGCCAAGAGCCCCAGCGGGGGGACTACGAGCAGTACTTC.

This chain connects TRBV23-1 to TRBJ2-7; unclear D gene. TRBV23-1 is an ORF, with its function uncertain. This CDR3 comprises 17 residues. Trimming took off 0 bases at V and 3 bases at J, with 18 bases between the two ends. CDR3 in amino acids: CASSQSNLLPYDYEQYF. In DNA form, the CDR3 reads TGCGCCAGCAGTCAATCGAATCTCTTACCCTACGACTACGAGCAGTACTTC.

The J gene is TRBJ2-2, the V gene TRBV27; TRBD2 might be the D (7 bases). The CDR3 contains 12 residues. Per germline, CDR1 MNHEY and CDR2 SMNVEV (reference sequence). V lost 7 bases, J lost 7 bases, and 10 bases lay in between. CDR3 in amino acids: CASMGGGGELFF. Written as DNA, the CDR3 is TGTGCCAGCATGGGAGGGGGCGGGGAGCTGTTTTTT.

The chain has TRBV29-1 and TRBJ1-2; D is perhaps TRBD1 (6 bases). Germline V lookup: CDR1 SQVTM, CDR2 ANQGSEA. This CDR3 has 12 residues. The germline V and J ends were trimmed by 4 bases and 6 bases, with 12 bases remaining between them. CDR3 in DNA: TGCAGCGTTGCGGCCAGGGGCAATGGCTACACCTTC. It translates to CSVAARGNGYTF. The entire variable domain, with the rest obtained from reference TRBV29-1 and TRBJ1-2, is as follows: SAVISQKPSRDICQRGTSLTIQCQVDSQVTMMFWYRQQPGQSLTLIATANQGSEATYESGFVIDKFPISRPNLTFSTLTVSNMSPEDSSIYLCSVAARGNGYTFGSGTRLTVV.

In its sample, this clone was seen once. The V call is TRBV2, the J call TRBJ2-7; tentative D call: TRBD1 (5 bases). CDR3 length equals 13 residues. With 7 bases removed from V and 3 bases from J, the gap between germline ends came to 13 bases. The V gene's germline CDR1 is SNHLY and CDR2 FYNNEI. The CDR3 DNA reads TGTGCCAGCAAGGGGTACAGGAGCTACGAGCAGTACTTC. Translating gives CASKGYRSYEQYF.

Turning to this clone: A read error may produce the germline difference seen at one junction end. V and J are TRBV15 and TRBJ2-7; D unresolved. The CDR3 covers 16 residues. Looked up from germline, CDR1 is LNHNV and CDR2 is YYDKDF (reference sequence). CDR3 sequence reads: CATSRDRWISSDEQYF. The DNA of the CDR3 is TGTGCCACCAGCAGAGACCGGTGGATATCTAGTGACGAACAGTACTTC. Combining the CDR3 with reference TRBV15 and TRBJ2-7 gives the whole variable domain DAMVIQNPRYQVTQFGKPVTLSCSQTLNHNVMYWYQQKSSQAPKLLFHYYDKDFNNEADTPDNFQSRRPNTSFCFLDIRSPGLGDTAMYLCATSRDRWISSDEQYFGPGTRLTVT.

The chain links TRBV13 to TRBJ2-7; D is ambiguous. Per germline, CDR1 PRHDT and CDR2 FYEKMQ (reference sequence). V was shortened by 5 bases and J by 1 base, with 9 bases between the two germline ends. The CDR3 is made up of 13 amino acids. In nucleotides, the CDR3 is TGTGCCAGCAGCCCAGCACCGTCCTACGAGCAGTACTTC. Translation: CASSPAPSYEQYF.

The chain couples TRBV2 to TRBJ1-1; D remains unclear. CDR1 is SNHLY and CDR2 is FYNNEI in the germline V gene. CDR3 length equals 14 residues. V shed 2 bases and J shed 1 base, with 8 bases lying between them. CDR3 loop: CASSEKIPNTEAFF. In nucleotides, the CDR3 is TGTGCCAGCAGTGAAAAGATCCCGAACACTGAAGCTTTCTTT.

CDR3 region: CASSFILNTEAFF. CDR3 nucleotides: TGTGCCAGCAGCTTTATATTGAACACTGAAGCTTTCTTT. The chain uses TRBV9 and TRBJ1-1; D is uncertain. Per the germline V gene, CDR1 is SGDLS and CDR2 is YYNGEE. Deletions cut 4 bases from V and 0 bases from J, with 7 bases between. The CDR3 runs to 13 residues.

This chain links TRBV2 with TRBJ1-6, with 9 bases identical to TRBD1. Per germline, CDR1 SNHLY and CDR2 FYNNEI. CDR3 length: 18 amino acids. Trimming at V came to 6 bases and at J to 0 bases, leaving 9 bases not matched to a gene. The CDR3 loop reads CASSDSPDRGSYNSPLHF. The CDR3 bases are TGTGCCAGCAGCGACTCCCCGGACAGGGGCTCCTATAATTCACCCCTCCACTTT.

CDR3 loop: CASSRTNYNEQFF. CDR3 DNA sequence: TGCGCCAGCAGCCGGACTAACTACAATGAGCAGTTCTTC. The V gene is TRBV10-1, the J gene TRBJ2-1; tentatively, D is TRBD2 (6 bases). The V end lost 6 bases, the J end lost 3 bases, and 9 bases lay between the germline ends. The V gene's germline CDR1 is WNHNN and CDR2 SYGVQD (reference sequence). This CDR3 has 13 residues.